The present entry profiles one T cell receptor (beta chain) with its context. As yet, its antigen is unknown. The assay was immunoSEQ multiplex PCR, and TCRdb's table has in-frame clones only and misses some. Of about 380,000 clones listed, about 96% are singletons. CDR1 MDHEN and CDR2 SYDVKM come from the germline V gene. Trimming left V 6 bases short and J 4 bases short, with 15 bases between. The length of the CDR3 is 14 residues. CD8 memory merged CD45RO+ cells and CCR7-negative CD45RA+ TemRA cells into one population. This entry is derived from a study of shared clonotypes between healthy human individuals. Study-wide context: Aged between 18 and 49, the donors were a couple of women and three men. CD4 naive and CD4 memory each took three plates per donor, while CD8 naive took two and CD8 memory one. Findings and limits, study-wide: When compared with the clonotypes that were shared by all four sorted-subset donors, the non-shared clonotypes turned out to have lower generation probabilities.

This chain joins TRBV28 and TRBJ1-1; D might be TRBD1 (5 bases). This clonotype was obtained from a man aged 25 to 40 in good health. Sequencing was carried out using memory CD8+ T cells sorted from blood. The subset here: CD45RO+ cells pooled with CCR7-negative TemRA cells. CDR3 residues: CASSLGGGSTEAFF. Written as DNA, the CDR3 is TGTGCCAGCAGCTTGGGGGGAGGGAGCACTGAAGCTTTCTTT.